A selection of T cell receptor beta chains follows, all from one sample in a study of T-cell memory formation after mild COVID-19. TCRdb used MiXCR to reprocess the 5' RACE reads, holding one entry per CDR3 protein. The data show around 390,000 distinct CDR3 sequences, about 15% seen once. The material sequenced was PBMCs or a T cell subset sorted from them (not recorded which). The receptor source for this set is a man aged 18 to 35 who had mild COVID-19 (a few samples of this study predate the infection). Cell type and time point are not known. The CDR3 runs from the conserved cysteine through the conserved F or W. The order of the fields is V gene, clone size, D gene, CDR3 length, J gene, CDR3 DNA, CDR3 protein. A D gene is named only where the DNA matches it firmly. Rows may omit the clone size; those that give it use once, few, many or a size class.

v_gene: TRBV5-4; abundance: few; d_gene: .; len: 15; j_gene: TRBJ1-1; CDR3nt: TGTGCCAGCAGCCGTGGGTTCCTGGACAACACTGAAGCTTTCTTT; CDR3aa: CASSRGFLDNTEAFF
v_gene: TRBV6-6; abundance: few; d_gene: .; len: 14; j_gene: TRBJ2-3; CDR3nt: TGTGCCAGCAGTTACCCCCCAGCCACAGATACGCAGTATTTT; CDR3aa: CASSYPPATDTQYF
v_gene: TRBV20-1; abundance: few; d_gene: TRBD2; len: 16; j_gene: TRBJ2-4; CDR3nt: TGCAGTGCCCTCTTCTTAGCGGGGGGGCCTAAAAACATTCAGTACTTC; CDR3aa: CSALFLAGGPKNIQYF
v_gene: TRBV5-1; abundance: few; d_gene: .; len: 16; j_gene: TRBJ2-3; CDR3nt: TGCGCCAGCAGCCCCCAAGGAAGGGGTTCCACAGATACGCAGTATTTT; CDR3aa: CASSPQGRGSTDTQYF
v_gene: TRBV5-1; abundance: few; d_gene: TRBD1; len: 14; j_gene: TRBJ2-7; CDR3nt: TGCGCCAGCAGCTTGTCAGGGGGCTACAGCGAGCAGTACTTC; CDR3aa: CASSLSGGYSEQYF
v_gene: TRBV2; abundance: few; d_gene: TRBD2; len: 12; j_gene: TRBJ2-5; CDR3nt: TGTGCCACCGGACTAGCCGCAGAGACCCAGTACTTC; CDR3aa: CATGLAAETQYF
v_gene: TRBV29-1; abundance: few; d_gene: .; len: 13; j_gene: TRBJ2-7; CDR3nt: TGCAGCGTTGTACCGGGCAGCTCCTACGAGCAGTACTTC; CDR3aa: CSVVPGSSYEQYF
v_gene: TRBV7-9; abundance: .; d_gene: .; len: 16; j_gene: TRBJ2-3; CDR3nt: TGTGCCAGCAGCTCCGGGGTTGGGGGGTACGCAGATACGCAGTATTTT; CDR3aa: CASSSGVGGYADTQYF
v_gene: TRBV10-3; abundance: .; d_gene: .; len: 12; j_gene: TRBJ1-2; CDR3nt: TGTGCCATCCTGGGCCCTAACTATGGCTACACCTTC; CDR3aa: CAILGPNYGYTF
v_gene: TRBV6-2/TRBV6-3; abundance: once; d_gene: .; len: 13; j_gene: TRBJ2-7; CDR3nt: TGTGCCAGCAGTTGGGGACACTTCTACGAGCAGTACTTC; CDR3aa: CASSWGHFYEQYF
v_gene: TRBV5-1; abundance: few; d_gene: .; len: 14; j_gene: TRBJ1-2; CDR3nt: TGCGCCAGCAGCGAAGGTGCGGAAATGGGTGGCTACACCTTC; CDR3aa: CASSEGAEMGGYTF
v_gene: TRBV27; abundance: few; d_gene: .; len: 14; j_gene: TRBJ1-1; CDR3nt: TGTGCCAGCAGTCCTAGGGTAGTAAACACTGAAGCTTTCTTT; CDR3aa: CASSPRVVNTEAFF